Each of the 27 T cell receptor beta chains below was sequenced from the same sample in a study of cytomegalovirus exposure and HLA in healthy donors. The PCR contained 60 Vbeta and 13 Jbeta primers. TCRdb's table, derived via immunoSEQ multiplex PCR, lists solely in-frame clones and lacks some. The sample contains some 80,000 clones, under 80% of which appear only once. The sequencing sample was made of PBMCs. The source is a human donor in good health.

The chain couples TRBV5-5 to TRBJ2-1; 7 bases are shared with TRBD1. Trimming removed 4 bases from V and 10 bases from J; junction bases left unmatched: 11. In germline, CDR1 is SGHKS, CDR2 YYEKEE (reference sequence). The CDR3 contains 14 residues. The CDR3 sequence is CASSRGQPQGEQFF. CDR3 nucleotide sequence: TGTGCCAGCAGCCGGGGACAGCCTCAGGGAGAGCAGTTCTTC. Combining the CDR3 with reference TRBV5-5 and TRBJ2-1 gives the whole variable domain DAGVTQSPTHLIKTRGQQVTLRCSPISGHKSVSWYQQVLGQGPQFIFQYYEKEERGRGNFPDRFSARQFPNYSSELNVNALLLGDSALYLCASSRGQPQGEQFFGPGTRLTVL.

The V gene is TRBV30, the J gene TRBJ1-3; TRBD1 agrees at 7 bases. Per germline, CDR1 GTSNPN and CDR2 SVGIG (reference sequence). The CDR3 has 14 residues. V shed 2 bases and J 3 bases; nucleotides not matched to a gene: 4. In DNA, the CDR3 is TGTGCCTGGAGTCGACAGGGAGGTGGAAACACCATATATTTT. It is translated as CAWSRQGGGNTIYF.

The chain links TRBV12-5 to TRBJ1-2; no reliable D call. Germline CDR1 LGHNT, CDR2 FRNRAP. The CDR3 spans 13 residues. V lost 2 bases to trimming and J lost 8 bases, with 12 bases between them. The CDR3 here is CASGLSGSLGYTF. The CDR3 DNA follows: TGTGCTAGTGGTTTGAGCGGATCCTTGGGCTACACCTTC.

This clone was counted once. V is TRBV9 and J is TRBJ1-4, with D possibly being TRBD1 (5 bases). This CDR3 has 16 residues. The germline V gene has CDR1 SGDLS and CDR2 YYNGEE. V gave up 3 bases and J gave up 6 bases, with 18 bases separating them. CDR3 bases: TGTGCCAGCAGCGCGGAACAAGGGGAAGGGGATGAAAAACTGTTTTTT. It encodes CASSAEQGEGDEKLFF.

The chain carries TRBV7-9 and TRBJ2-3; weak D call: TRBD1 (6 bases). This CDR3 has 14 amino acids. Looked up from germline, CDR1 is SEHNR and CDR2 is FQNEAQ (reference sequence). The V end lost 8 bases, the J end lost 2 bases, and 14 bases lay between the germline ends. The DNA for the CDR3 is TGTGCCAGCGCGGAGTGGGGGCCCACAGATACGCAGTATTTT. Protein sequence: CASAEWGPTDTQYF. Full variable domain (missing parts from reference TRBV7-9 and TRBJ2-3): DTGVSQNPRHKITKRGQNVTFRCDPISEHNRLYWYRQTLGQGPEFLTYFQNEAQLEKSRLLSDRFSAERPKGSFSTLEIQRTEQGDSAMYLCASAEWGPTDTQYFGPGTRLTVL.

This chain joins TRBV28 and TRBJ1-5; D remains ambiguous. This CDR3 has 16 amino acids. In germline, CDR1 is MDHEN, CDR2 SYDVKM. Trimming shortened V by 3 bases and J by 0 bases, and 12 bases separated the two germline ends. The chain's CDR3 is CASSFMASYSNQPQHF. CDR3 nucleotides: TGTGCCAGCAGTTTCATGGCATCTTATAGCAATCAGCCCCAGCATTTT. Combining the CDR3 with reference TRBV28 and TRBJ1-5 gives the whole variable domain DVKVTQSSRYLVKRTGEKVFLECVQDMDHENMFWYRQDPGLGLRLIYFSYDVKMKEKGDIPEGYSVSREKKERFSLILESASTNQTSMYLCASSFMASYSNQPQHFGDGTRLSIL.

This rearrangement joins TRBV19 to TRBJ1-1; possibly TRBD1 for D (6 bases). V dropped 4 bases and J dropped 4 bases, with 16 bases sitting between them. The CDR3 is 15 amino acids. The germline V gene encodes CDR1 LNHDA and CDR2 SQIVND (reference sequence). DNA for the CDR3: TGTGCCAGTAGTAGGAGGACAGACCGAGGCACTGAAGCTTTCTTT. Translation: CASSRRTDRGTEAFF. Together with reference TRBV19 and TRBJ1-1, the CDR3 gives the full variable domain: DGGITQSPKYLFRKEGQNVTLSCEQNLNHDAMYWYRQDPGQGLRLIYYSQIVNDFQKGDIAEGYSVSREKKESFPLTVTSAQKNPTAFYLCASSRRTDRGTEAFFGQGTRLTVV.

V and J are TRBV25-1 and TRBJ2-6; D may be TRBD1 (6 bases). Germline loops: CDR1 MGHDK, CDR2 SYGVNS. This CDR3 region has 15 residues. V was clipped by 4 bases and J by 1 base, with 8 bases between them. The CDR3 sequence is CASSATGSGANVLTF. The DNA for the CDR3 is TGTGCCAGCAGTGCCACAGGGTCTGGGGCCAACGTCCTGACTTTC.

CDR3 residues: CASSYRAPLVYNSPLHF. The CDR3 DNA follows: TGTGCCAGCAGTTACAGGGCCCCCTTAGTGTATAATTCACCCCTCCACTTT. The V and J genes are TRBV7-9 and TRBJ1-6; TRBD1 might be the D (6 bases). The germline V gene has CDR1 SEHNR and CDR2 FQNEAQ (reference sequence). The CDR3 has 17 amino acids. The V end was cut by 6 bases, the J end by 4 bases, with 19 bases between.

CDR3 DNA: TGCGCCAGCAGCCAAGGAGTGGCGACTGAGATGGCTGAAGCTTTCTTT. Translation: CASSQGVATEMAEAFF. This rearrangement joins TRBV4-1 to TRBJ1-1, with no clear D. The V gene's germline CDR1 is MGHRA and CDR2 YSYEKL. CDR3 length: 16 amino acids. V was shortened by 1 base and J by 6 bases, with 18 bases between the two germline ends.

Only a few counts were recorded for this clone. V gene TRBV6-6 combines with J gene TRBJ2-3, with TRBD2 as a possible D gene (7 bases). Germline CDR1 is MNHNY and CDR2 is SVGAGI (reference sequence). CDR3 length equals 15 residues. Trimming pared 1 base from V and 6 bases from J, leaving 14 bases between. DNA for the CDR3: TGTGCCAGCAGTTACTTGTGGGGGGGCCGGGATACGCAGTATTTT. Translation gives CASSYLWGGRDTQYF.

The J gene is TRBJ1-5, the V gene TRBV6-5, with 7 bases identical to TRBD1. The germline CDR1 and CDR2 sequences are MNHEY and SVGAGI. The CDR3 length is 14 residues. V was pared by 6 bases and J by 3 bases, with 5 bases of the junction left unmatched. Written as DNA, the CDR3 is TGTGCCAGCAGCCCGGGACAGTACAATCAGCCCCAGCATTTT. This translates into CASSPGQYNQPQHF.

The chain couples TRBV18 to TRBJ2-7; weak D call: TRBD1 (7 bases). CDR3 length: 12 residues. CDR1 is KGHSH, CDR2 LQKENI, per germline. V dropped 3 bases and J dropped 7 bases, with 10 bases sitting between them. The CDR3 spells CASSPTGREQYF. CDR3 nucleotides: TGTGCCAGCTCACCGACAGGGAGGGAGCAGTACTTC.

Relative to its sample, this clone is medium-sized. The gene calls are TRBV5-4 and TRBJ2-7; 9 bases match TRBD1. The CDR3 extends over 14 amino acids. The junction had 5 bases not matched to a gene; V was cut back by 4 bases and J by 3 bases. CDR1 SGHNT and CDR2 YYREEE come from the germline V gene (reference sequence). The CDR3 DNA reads TGTGCCAGCAGCCCGGACAGGGGAAACTACGAGCAGTACTTC. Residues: CASSPDRGNYEQYF. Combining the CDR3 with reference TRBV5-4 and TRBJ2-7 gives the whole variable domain ETGVTQSPTHLIKTRGQQVTLRCSSQSGHNTVSWYQQALGQGPQFIFQYYREEENGRGNFPPRFSGLQFPNYSSELNVNALELDDSALYLCASSPDRGNYEQYFGPGTRLTVT.

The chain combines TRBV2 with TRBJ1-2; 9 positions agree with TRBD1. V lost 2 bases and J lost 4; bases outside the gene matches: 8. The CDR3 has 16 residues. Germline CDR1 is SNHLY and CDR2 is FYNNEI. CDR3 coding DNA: TGTGCCAGCAGTGAAACTAAAACGGGACAGGGCTATGGCTACACCTTC. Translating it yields CASSETKTGQGYGYTF.

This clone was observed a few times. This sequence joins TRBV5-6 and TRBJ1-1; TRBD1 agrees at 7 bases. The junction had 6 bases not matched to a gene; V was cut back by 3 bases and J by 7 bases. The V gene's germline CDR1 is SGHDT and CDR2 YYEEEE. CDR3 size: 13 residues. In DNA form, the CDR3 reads TGTGCCAGCAGCTCCCCGGGGGACAGTGAAGCTTTCTTT. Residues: CASSSPGDSEAFF.

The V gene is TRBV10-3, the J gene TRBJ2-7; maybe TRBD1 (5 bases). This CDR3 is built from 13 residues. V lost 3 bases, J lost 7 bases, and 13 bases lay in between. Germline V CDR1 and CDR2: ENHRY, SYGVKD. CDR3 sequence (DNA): TGTGCCATCAGTGAATGGGGTAGGGGAGAGCAGTACTTC. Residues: CAISEWGRGEQYF.

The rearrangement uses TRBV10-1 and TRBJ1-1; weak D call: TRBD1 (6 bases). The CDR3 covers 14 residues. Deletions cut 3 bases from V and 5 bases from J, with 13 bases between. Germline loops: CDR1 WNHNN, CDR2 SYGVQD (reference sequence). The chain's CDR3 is CASSDLSGETEAFF. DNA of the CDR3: TGCGCCAGCAGTGACCTTTCAGGGGAGACTGAAGCTTTCTTT.

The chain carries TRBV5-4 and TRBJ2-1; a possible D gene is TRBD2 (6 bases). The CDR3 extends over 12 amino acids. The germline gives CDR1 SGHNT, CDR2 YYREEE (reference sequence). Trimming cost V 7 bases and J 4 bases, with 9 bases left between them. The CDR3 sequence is CASYGGYNEQFF. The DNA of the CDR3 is TGTGCCAGCTACGGGGGATACAATGAGCAGTTCTTC.

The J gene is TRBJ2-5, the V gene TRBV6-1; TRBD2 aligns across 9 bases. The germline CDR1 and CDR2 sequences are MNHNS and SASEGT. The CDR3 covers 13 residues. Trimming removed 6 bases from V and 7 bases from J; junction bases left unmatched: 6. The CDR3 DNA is TGTGCCAGCAGGGGACTAGCCGTTGGGACCCAGTACTTC. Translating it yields CASRGLAVGTQYF.

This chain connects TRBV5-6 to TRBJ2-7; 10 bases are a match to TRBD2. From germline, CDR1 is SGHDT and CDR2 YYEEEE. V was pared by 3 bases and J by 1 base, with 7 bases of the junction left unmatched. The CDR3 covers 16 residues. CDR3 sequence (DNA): TGTGCCAGCAGCTCGACCCATAGCGGGGGGTCCTACGAGCAGTACTTC. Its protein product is CASSSTHSGGSYEQYF.

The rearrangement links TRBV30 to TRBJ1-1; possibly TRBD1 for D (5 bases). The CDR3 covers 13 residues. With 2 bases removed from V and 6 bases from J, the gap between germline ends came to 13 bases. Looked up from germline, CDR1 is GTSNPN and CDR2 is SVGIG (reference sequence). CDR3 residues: CAWSIPRVAEAFF. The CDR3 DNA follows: TGTGCCTGGAGTATCCCCAGGGTGGCTGAAGCTTTCTTT.

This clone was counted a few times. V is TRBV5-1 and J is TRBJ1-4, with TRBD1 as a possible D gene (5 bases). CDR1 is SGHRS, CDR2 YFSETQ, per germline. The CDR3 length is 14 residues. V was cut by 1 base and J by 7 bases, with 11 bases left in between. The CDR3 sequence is CASSLTGVSEKLFF. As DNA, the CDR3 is TGCGCCAGCAGCTTGACGGGGGTTAGTGAAAAACTGTTTTTT.

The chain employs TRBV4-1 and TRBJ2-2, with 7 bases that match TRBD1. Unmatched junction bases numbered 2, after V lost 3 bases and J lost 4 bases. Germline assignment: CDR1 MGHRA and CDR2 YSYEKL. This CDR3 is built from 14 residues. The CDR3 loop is CASSQRTGTGELFF. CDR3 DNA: TGCGCCAGCAGCCAGCGGACAGGCACCGGGGAGCTGTTTTTT.

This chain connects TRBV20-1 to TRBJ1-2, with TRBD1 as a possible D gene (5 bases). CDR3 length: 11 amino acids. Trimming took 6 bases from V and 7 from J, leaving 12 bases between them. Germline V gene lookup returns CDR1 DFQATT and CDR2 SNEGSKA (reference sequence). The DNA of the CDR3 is TGCAGTGCCCCCGGGGGGACTGGCTACACCTTC. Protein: CSAPGGTGYTF.

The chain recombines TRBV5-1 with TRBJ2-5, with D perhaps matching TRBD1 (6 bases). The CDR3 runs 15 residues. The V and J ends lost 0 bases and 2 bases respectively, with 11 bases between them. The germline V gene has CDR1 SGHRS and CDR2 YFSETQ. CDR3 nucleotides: TGCGCCAGCAGCTTGGAAGGTACAGGGCAAGAGACCCAGTACTTC. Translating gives CASSLEGTGQETQYF.

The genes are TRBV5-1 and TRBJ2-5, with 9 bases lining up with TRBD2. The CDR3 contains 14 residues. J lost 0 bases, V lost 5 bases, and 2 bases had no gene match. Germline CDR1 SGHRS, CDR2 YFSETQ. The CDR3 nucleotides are TGCGCCAGCAGTCTAGCGGGGTACCAAGAGACCCAGTACTTC. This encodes CASSLAGYQETQYF.